The rows below give T cell receptor beta chains drawn from one sample of a study of T cell responses to AZD1222 COVID-19 vaccine. The assay was immunoSEQ multiplex PCR, and TCRdb's table has in-frame clones only and misses some. Counted here are some 180,000 clones, 90% to 95% occurring once; the ten biggest clones make up around 0.96%. Sequencing used peripheral blood, obtained 28 days after the second dose of the MenACWY control vaccine. These receptors were taken from an adult who received the MenACWY meningococcal vaccine as a control. Both conserved end residues are part of each CDR3. A D gene is named only where the DNA matches it firmly. The size field is filled for only some rows; it gives once, few, many or a size class.

TRBJ1-3	NA	NA	TRBV6-2/TRBV6-3	CASSYSPGHRRGNTIYF	TGTGCCAGCAGTTACTCACCGGGACACCGGCGAGGAAACACCATATATTTT
TRBJ2-7	NA	NA	TRBV7-9	CASSLEGGPTYEQYF	TGTGCCAGCAGCTTAGAGGGCGGGCCCACCTACGAGCAGTACTTC
TRBJ1-5	TRBD1	NA	TRBV5-1	CASSVSGTGGGQPQHF	TGCGCCAGCAGCGTGTCCGGGACAGGGGGCGGGCAGCCCCAGCATTTT
TRBJ1-5	NA	NA	TRBV15	CATSRGRGNSNQPQHF	TGTGCCACCAGCAGAGGACGCGGGAATAGCAATCAGCCCCAGCATTTT
TRBJ1-4	TRBD1	NA	TRBV4-1	CASSSLMLSAGGNEKLFF	TGCGCCAGCAGCTCACTAATGCTTTCGGCAGGGGGCAATGAAAAACTGTTTTTT
TRBJ2-7	NA	NA	TRBV2	CASSPGLREQYF	TGTGCCAGCAGTCCCGGACTGCGGGAGCAGTACTTC
TRBJ1-5	NA	NA	TRBV19	CASSSGTSGQPQHF	TGTGCCAGTAGTTCCGGGACTTCGGGTCAGCCCCAGCATTTT
TRBJ1-1	TRBD1	NA	TRBV5-1	CASSWDSLNTEAFF	TGCGCCAGCAGCTGGGACAGCCTGAACACTGAAGCTTTCTTT
TRBJ1-1	NA	NA	TRBV14	CASSQGQNTEAFF	TGTGCCAGCAGCCAAGGGCAGAACACTGAAGCTTTCTTT
TRBJ1-1	NA	once	TRBV11-2	CASSLLRGSTEAFF	TGTGCCAGCAGCTTATTGAGGGGATCCACTGAAGCTTTCTTT
TRBJ1-5	NA	NA	TRBV19	CASSITVYSNQPQHF	TGTGCCAGTAGTATAACAGTTTATAGCAATCAGCCCCAGCATTTT
TRBJ2-7	NA	NA	TRBV18	CASSPGDTGINEQYF	TGTGCCAGCTCACCCGGGGACACAGGGATCAACGAGCAGTACTTC
TRBJ1-3	NA	NA	TRBV14	CASSLLGTGNTIYF	TGTGCCAGCAGCCTCTTGGGGACTGGAAACACCATATATTTT
TRBJ1-1	NA	NA	TRBV27	CASSDYSRTEAFF	TGTGCCAGCAGTGACTATTCGAGGACTGAAGCTTTCTTT
TRBJ1-1	NA	NA	TRBV9	CAPHLANTEAFF	TGTGCCCCCCATCTCGCGAACACTGAAGCTTTCTTT
TRBJ2-1	TRBD1	NA	TRBV4-3	CASSQDTGARQFF	TGCGCCAGCAGCCAAGATACAGGGGCTCGGCAGTTCTTC
TRBJ2-2	NA	once	TRBV2	CASRYTGELFF	TGTGCCAGCAGGTACACCGGGGAGCTGTTTTTT
TRBJ2-7	TRBD1	NA	TRBV19	CASSRDRGQYEQYF	TGTGCCAGTAGTAGGGACAGGGGCCAATACGAGCAGTACTTC
TRBJ1-5	NA	NA	TRBV12-3/TRBV12-4	CASSLADQPQHF	TGTGCCAGCAGTTTGGCGGATCAGCCCCAGCATTTT
TRBJ1-4	NA	NA	TRBV30	CAWSPAGGDVSEKLFF	TGTGCCTGGAGTCCCGCCGGGGGCGACGTTTCTGAAAAACTGTTTTTT
TRBJ2-5	NA	NA	TRBV27	CASSLLRGQETQYF	TGTGCCAGCAGTTTACTACGGGGCCAAGAGACCCAGTACTTC
TRBJ1-1	NA	NA	TRBV2	CASSRGRTEAFF	TGTGCCAGCAGTCGGGGAAGGACTGAAGCTTTCTTT
TRBJ1-1	NA	NA	TRBV7-2	CASSLRTGNTEAFF	TGTGCCAGCAGTCTCAGAACAGGGAACACTGAAGCTTTCTTT